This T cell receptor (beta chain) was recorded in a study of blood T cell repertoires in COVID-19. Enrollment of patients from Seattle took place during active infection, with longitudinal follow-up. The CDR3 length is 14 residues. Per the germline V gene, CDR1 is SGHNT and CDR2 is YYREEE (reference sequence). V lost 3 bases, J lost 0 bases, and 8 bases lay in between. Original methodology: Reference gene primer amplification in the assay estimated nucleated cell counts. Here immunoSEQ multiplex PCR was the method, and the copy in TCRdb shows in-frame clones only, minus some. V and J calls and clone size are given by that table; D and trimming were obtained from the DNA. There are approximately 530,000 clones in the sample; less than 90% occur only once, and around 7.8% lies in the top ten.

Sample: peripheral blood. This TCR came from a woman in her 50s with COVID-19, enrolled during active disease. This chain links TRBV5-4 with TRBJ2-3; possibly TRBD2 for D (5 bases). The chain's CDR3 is CASSSWTSTDTQYF. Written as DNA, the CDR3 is TGTGCCAGCAGCTCCTGGACTAGCACAGATACGCAGTATTTT.